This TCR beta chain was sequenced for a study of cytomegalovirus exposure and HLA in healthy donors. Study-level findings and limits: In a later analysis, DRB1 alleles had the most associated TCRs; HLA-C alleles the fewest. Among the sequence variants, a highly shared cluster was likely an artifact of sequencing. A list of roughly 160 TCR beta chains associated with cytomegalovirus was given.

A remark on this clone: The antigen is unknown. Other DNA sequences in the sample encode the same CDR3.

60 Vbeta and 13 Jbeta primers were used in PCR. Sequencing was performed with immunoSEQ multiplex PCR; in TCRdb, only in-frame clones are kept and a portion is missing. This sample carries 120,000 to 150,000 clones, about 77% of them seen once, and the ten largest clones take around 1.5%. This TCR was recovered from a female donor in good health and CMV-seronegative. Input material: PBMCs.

CDR3 residues: CASSLGGNEKLFF. The CDR3 DNA follows: TGCGCCAGCAGCTTGGGAGGTAATGAAAAACTGTTTTTT. V usage is TRBV5-1 and J usage is TRBJ1-4; D remains ambiguous. Trimming shortened V by 0 bases and J by 4 bases, and 4 bases separated the two germline ends. The CDR3 length is 13 residues. Per the germline V gene, CDR1 is SGHRS and CDR2 is YFSETQ.